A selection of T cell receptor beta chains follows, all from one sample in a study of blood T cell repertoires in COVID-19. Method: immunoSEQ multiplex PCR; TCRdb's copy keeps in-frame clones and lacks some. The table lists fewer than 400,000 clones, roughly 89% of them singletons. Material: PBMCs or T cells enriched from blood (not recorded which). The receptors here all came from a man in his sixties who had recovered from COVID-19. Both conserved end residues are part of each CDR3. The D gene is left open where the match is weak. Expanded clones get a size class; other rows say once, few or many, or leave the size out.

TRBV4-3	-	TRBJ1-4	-	TGCGCCAGCAGCCAACGGACCGCGCGGGGGGAAAAACTGTTTTTT	CASSQRTARGEKLFF
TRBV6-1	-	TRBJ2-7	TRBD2	TGTGCCAGCAGTGATCGTTTCGGGACTAGCGGGTCCTACGAGCAGTACTTC	CASSDRFGTSGSYEQYF
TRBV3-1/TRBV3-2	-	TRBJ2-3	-	TGTGCCAGCAGTTCGGCGGGACATACGCAGTATTTT	CASSSAGHTQYF
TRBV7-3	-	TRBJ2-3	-	TGTGCCAGCAGCCCCTACGGTCGCGGGGAGACGCAGTATTTT	CASSPYGRGETQYF
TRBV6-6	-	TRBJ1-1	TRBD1	TGTGCCAGCACCTCCCCAGGGGGCACTGAAGCTTTCTTT	CASTSPGGTEAFF
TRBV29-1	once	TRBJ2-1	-	TGCAGCGTCCGCGGCAATGAGCAGTTCTTC	CSVRGNEQFF
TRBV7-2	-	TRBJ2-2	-	TGTGCCAGCAGCATCGCGTACACCGGGGAGCTGTTTTTT	CASSIAYTGELFF
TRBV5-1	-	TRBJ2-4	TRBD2	TGCGCCAGCAGCTTAGGAACCGGGACTAGCGGGAGCGGGAACTTC	CASSLGTGTSGSGNF
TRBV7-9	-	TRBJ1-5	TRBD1	TGTGCCAGCAGCTTAGCGGCGGACAGGGTGGGCAATCAGCCCCAGCATTTT	CASSLAADRVGNQPQHF
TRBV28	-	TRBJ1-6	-	TGTGCCAGCAGTCCATCTTCAGGGTTGTATTCACCCCTCCACTTT	CASSPSSGLYSPLHF
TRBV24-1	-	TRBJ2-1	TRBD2	TGTGCCACCAGTGATGATGAAGCGAGCGGGATAAGGGCCGAGCAGTTCTTC	CATSDDEASGIRAEQFF
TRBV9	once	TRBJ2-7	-	TGTGCCAGCAGCGTGAGAGGGGGCTACGAGCAGTACTTC	CASSVRGGYEQYF
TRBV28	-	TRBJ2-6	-	TGTGCCAGCAGCGAGCCCTCTGGGGCCAACGTCCTGACTTTC	CASSEPSGANVLTF
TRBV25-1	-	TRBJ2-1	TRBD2	TGTGCCAGCAGTGACGGAGGACTAGCGGGAGTTGAATACAATGAGCAGTTCTTC	CASSDGGLAGVEYNEQFF
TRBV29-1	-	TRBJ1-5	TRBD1	TGCAGCGTGGGTCCGGGACAGGGACAGCCCCAGCATTTT	CSVGPGQGQPQHF
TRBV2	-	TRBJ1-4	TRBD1	TGTGCCAGCAGGGACAGGGGAGGAATTGAAAAACTGTTTTTT	CASRDRGGIEKLFF
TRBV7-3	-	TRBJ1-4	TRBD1	TGTGCCAGCAGCTCCCGACAGGGAGAAAAACTGTTTTTT	CASSSRQGEKLFF
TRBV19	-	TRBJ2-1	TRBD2	TGTGCCAGTAAGGAGGGTCACGGACTAGCGGGATCGTGGGAGCAGTTCTTC	CASKEGHGLAGSWEQFF
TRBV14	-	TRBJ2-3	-	TGTGCCAGCAGCCGGGGGCGGGTTAAACCGAGTACAGATACGCAGTATTTT	CASSRGRVKPSTDTQYF
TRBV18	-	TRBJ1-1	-	TGTGCCAGCTCACCATTATGGACAGCAACGGGCAGATACACTGAAGCTTTCTTT	CASSPLWTATGRYTEAFF
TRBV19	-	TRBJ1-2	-	TGTGCCAGTAGTATAGCCGGGGGGCGCCCAGGTGGCTACACCTTC	CASSIAGGRPGGYTF
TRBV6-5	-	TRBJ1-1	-	TGTGCCAGCACCCACGGCGGCACTGAAGCTTTCTTT	CASTHGGTEAFF
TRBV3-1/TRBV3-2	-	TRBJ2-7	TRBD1	TGTGCCAGCAGCCAATATGGGACAGGGGAAGGATCCTACGAGCAGTACTTC	CASSQYGTGEGSYEQYF
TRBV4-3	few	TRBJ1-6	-	TGCGCCAGCAGCCAAGGCGGCTGGGGCGGTCATAATTCACCCCTCCACTTT	CASSQGGWGGHNSPLHF
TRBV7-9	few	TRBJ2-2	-	TGTGCCAGCAGTTGGAGGCCACCCACCGGGGAGCTGTTTTTT	CASSWRPPTGELFF
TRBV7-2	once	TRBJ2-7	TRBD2	TGTGCCAGCAGCTTAGATTGGGGGAGGGCTGGGGAGCAGTACTTC	CASSLDWGRAGEQYF
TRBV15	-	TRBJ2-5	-	TGTGCCACCAGCAGAGATCCGGGAAAAGGGGAGACCCAGTACTTC	CATSRDPGKGETQYF
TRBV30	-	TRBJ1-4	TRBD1	TGTGCCTGGAGTCTATCTCCGGACAGGGTGGATTCGGGGAAACTGTTTTTT	CAWSLSPDRVDSGKLFF
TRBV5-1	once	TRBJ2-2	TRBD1	TGCGCCAGCAGCTTGACAGGGGGCGGGGAGCTGTTTTTT	CASSLTGGGELFF
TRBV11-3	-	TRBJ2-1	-	TGTGCCAGCAGCTTAGGGGGGCCTACCTACAATGAGCAGTTCTTC	CASSLGGPTYNEQFF
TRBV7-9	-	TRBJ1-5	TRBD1	TGTGCCAGCAGCAGAGACTGGACAGGGGATCAGCCCCAGCATTTT	CASSRDWTGDQPQHF
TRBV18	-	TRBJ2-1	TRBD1	TGTGCCAGCTCACCAACAGGGGGCCTTGTCTACAATGAGCAGTTCTTC	CASSPTGGLVYNEQFF
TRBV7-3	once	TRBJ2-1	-	TGTGCCAGCAGCTCCCAGGGGGGCTCCTACAATGAGCAGTTCTTC	CASSSQGGSYNEQFF
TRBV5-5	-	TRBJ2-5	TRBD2	TGTGCCAGCAGCTTGGTACTAGCGGGAAACCAAGAGACCCAGTACTTC	CASSLVLAGNQETQYF
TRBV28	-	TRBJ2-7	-	TGTGCCAGCAGTTTGGGCAGGGGGGCGTACGAGCAGTACTTC	CASSLGRGAYEQYF
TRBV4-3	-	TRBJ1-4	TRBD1	TGCGCCAGCAGCCAACACAGGGGTTTAAATGAAAAACTGTTTTTT	CASSQHRGLNEKLFF
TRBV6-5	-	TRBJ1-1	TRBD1	TGTGCCAGCAGCTCGGGACAGTCGAACACTGAAGCTTTCTTT	CASSSGQSNTEAFF
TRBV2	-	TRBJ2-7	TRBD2	TGTGCCAGCAGTGAGACTAGCGGGGCCTACGAGCAGTACTTC	CASSETSGAYEQYF
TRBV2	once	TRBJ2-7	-	TGTGCCAGCAGGTCCGGCAGGCGTTCCTACGAGCAGTACTTC	CASRSGRRSYEQYF
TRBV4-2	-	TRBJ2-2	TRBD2	TGTGCCAGCAGCCTCGCCGGGAGGGCCTCCGGGGAGCTGTTTTTT	CASSLAGRASGELFF
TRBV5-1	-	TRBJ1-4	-	TGCGCCAGCAGCTTAACCGCAGGGGCTAATGAAAAACTGTTTTTT	CASSLTAGANEKLFF
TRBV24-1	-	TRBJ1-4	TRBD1	TGTGCCACCAGTGACCGCGGGACAGGGGTTTCTAATGAAAAACTGTTTTTT	CATSDRGTGVSNEKLFF
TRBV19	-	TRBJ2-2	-	TGTGCCAGTAGTATTAAGCGGAACACCGGGGAGCTGTTTTTT	CASSIKRNTGELFF
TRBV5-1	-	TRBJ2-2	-	TGCGCCAGCAGCATAAAGGGGGGGGCGAACACCGGGGAGCTGTTTTTT	CASSIKGGANTGELFF
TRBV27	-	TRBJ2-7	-	TGTGCCAGCAGTTTAAACAGGGAAGCCTACGAGCAGTACTTC	CASSLNREAYEQYF
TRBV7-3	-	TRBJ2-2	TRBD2	TGTGCCAGCAAGGCGGGAGCCTCGAACACCGGGGAGCTGTTTTTT	CASKAGASNTGELFF
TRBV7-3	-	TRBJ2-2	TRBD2	TGTGCCAGCAGCTTTCTCCCGACTAGCGGGTTAGCGAACACCGGGGAGCTGTTTTTT	CASSFLPTSGLANTGELFF
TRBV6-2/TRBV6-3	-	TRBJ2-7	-	TGTGCCAGCAGTTACCTGACAGCCTACGAGCAGTACTTC	CASSYLTAYEQYF
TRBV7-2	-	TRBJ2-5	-	TGTGCCAGCAGCTCCCGACTGGAAGAGACCCAGTACTTC	CASSSRLEETQYF
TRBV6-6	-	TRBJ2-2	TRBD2	TGTGCCAGCAAATGGGGGGAGGGCACCGGGGAGCTGTTTTTT	CASKWGEGTGELFF